One and the same sample provided the 9 T cell receptor beta chains below, sequenced in a study of cytomegalovirus exposure and HLA in healthy donors. This PCR relied on a set of 60 Vbeta primers and 13 Jbeta primers. Method: immunoSEQ multiplex PCR; TCRdb's copy keeps in-frame clones and lacks some. The data contain about 200,000 clones, about 88% of them singletons. The material sequenced was PBMCs. All receptors derive from a woman in her twenties or thirties in good health and CMV-seronegative.

The chain couples TRBV27 to TRBJ2-2, with 8 bases aligning to TRBD2. Germline V CDR1 and CDR2: MNHEY, SMNVEV (reference sequence). This CDR3 spans 16 amino acids. V dropped 4 bases and J dropped 3; count of bases not matched to a gene: 7. The CDR3 bases are TGTGCCAGCAGTTCCATCGGGACTAGGGACACCGGGGAGCTGTTTTTT. It yields the protein CASSSIGTRDTGELFF.

The rearrangement joins TRBV5-6 to TRBJ1-1; D unresolved. This CDR3 has 13 residues. Deletions cut 0 bases from V and 4 bases from J, with 7 bases between. Looked up from germline, CDR1 is SGHDT and CDR2 is YYEEEE. The CDR3 nucleotides read TGTGCCAGCAGCTTGGGTGGAGCCACTGAAGCTTTCTTT. This encodes CASSLGGATEAFF.

The rearrangement links TRBV5-4 to TRBJ2-5; 9 bases agree with TRBD1. The J call is in doubt because the DNA end fits TRBJ2-7 better. CDR1 and CDR2 (germline): SGHNT, YYREEE (reference sequence). The CDR3 spans 15 residues. CDR3 nucleotide sequence: TGTGCCAGCAGCTTGCTCCCGGGACAGGGCTACGAGCAGTACTTC. Translating gives CASSLLPGQGYEQYF.

The chain has TRBV6-5 and TRBJ2-7; the D gene is possibly TRBD1 (5 bases). The CDR3 runs to 16 residues. From germline, CDR1 is MNHEY and CDR2 SVGAGI. The ends were cut back, 0 bases at V and 5 bases at J, with 17 bases in the middle. The chain's CDR3 is CASSYSVGEWVNEQYF. As DNA, the CDR3 is TGTGCCAGCAGTTACTCGGTAGGGGAATGGGTTAACGAGCAGTACTTC.

J is TRBJ2-7 and V is TRBV27, with 8 bases aligning to TRBD1. This CDR3 has 16 amino acids. The V segment lost 2 bases and the J segment 7 bases; nucleotides outside the gene matches: 13. The germline gives CDR1 MNHEY, CDR2 SMNVEV (reference sequence). The CDR3 loop reads CASSLGVAGGAGEQYF. CDR3 in DNA: TGTGCCAGCAGTTTAGGAGTGGCAGGGGGCGCGGGGGAGCAGTACTTC.

J is TRBJ2-2 and V is TRBV7-6; D is unresolved. The CDR3 runs 16 residues. Trimming shortened V by 2 bases and J by 1 base, and 11 bases separated the two germline ends. CDR1 SGHVS and CDR2 FNYEAQ come from the germline V gene. The CDR3 DNA is TGTGCCAGCAGCTTAATTGAGGCGCTGAACACCGGGGAGCTGTTTTTT. It yields the protein CASSLIEALNTGELFF.

V gene TRBV5-4 combines with J gene TRBJ2-7; 7 bases map to TRBD1. Germline values: CDR1 SGHNT, CDR2 YYREEE (reference sequence). The CDR3 extends over 12 amino acids. The trim removed 4 bases at V and 6 bases at J, leaving 4 bases unmatched. DNA of the CDR3: TGTGCCAGCAGCCCCCCAGGGGGCGAGCAGTACTTC. Amino acid sequence: CASSPPGGEQYF. The full variable domain, rest sourced from reference TRBV5-4 and TRBJ2-7, is ETGVTQSPTHLIKTRGQQVTLRCSSQSGHNTVSWYQQALGQGPQFIFQYYREEENGRGNFPPRFSGLQFPNYSSELNVNALELDDSALYLCASSPPGGEQYFGPGTRLTVT.

This clone appeared a few times. The chain couples TRBV6-5 to TRBJ2-7, with TRBD2 matching over 9 bases. This CDR3 is 14 amino acids long. V shed 8 bases and J 3 bases; nucleotides not matched to a gene: 8. Germline CDR1 reads MNHEY; CDR2 reads SVGAGI. CDR3 residues: CASGQRGALYEQYF. The CDR3 DNA reads as TGTGCCAGCGGGCAGCGGGGGGCCCTCTACGAGCAGTACTTC.

This clone was counted once. V is TRBV5-4 and J is TRBJ2-3; a weak D match, TRBD2 (5 bases). CDR3 length: 14 amino acids. Germline lookup yields CDR1 SGHNT and CDR2 YYREEE (reference sequence). V dropped 10 bases and J dropped 2 bases, with 17 bases sitting between them. This CDR3 reads CALRSERNTDTQYF. CDR3 in DNA: TGTGCCCTCAGATCCGAGCGGAACACAGATACGCAGTATTTT.